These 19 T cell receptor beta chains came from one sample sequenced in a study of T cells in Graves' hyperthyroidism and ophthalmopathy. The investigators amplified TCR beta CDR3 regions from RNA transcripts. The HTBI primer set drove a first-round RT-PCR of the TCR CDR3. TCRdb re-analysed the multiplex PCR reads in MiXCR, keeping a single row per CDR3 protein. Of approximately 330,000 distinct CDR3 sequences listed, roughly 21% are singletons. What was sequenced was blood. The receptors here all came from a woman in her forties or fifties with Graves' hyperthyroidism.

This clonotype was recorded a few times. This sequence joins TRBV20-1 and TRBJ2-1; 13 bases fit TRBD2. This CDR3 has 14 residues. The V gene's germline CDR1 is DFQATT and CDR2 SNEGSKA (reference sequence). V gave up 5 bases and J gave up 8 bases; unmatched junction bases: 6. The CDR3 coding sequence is TGCAGTGCTTCGACTAGCGGGGGGTGGGATGAGCAGTTCTTC. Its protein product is CSASTSGGWDEQFF.

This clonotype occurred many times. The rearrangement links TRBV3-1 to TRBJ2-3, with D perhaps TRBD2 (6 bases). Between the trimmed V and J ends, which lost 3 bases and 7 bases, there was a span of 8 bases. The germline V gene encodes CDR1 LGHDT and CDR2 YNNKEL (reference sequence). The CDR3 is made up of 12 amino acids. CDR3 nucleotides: TGTGCCAGCAGCCAGGCGGGGCATACGCAGTATTTT. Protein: CASSQAGHTQYF.

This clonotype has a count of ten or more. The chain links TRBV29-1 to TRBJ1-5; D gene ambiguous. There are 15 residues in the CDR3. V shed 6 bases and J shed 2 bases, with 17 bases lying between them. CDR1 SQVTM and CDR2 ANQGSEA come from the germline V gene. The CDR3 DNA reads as TGCAGCGTGTCCACGGGTCGTAGTGGCAATCAGCCCCAGCATTTT. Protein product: CSVSTGRSGNQPQHF. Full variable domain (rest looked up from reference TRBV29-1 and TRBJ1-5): SAVISQKPSRDICQRGTSLTIQCQVDSQVTMMFWYRQQPGQSLTLIATANQGSEATYESGFVIDKFPISRPNLTFSTLTVSNMSPEDSSIYLCSVSTGRSGNQPQHFGDGTRLSIL.

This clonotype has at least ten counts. The CDR3 here is CASSLLAGGQTQYF. The CDR3, as DNA: TGTGCCAGCAGTTTACTAGCGGGGGGACAGACCCAGTACTTC. The rearrangement uses TRBV3-1 and TRBJ2-5, with 12 bases lining up with TRBD2. The V gene end was trimmed by 6 bases and the J gene end by 6 bases; junction bases not matched to a gene: 5. CDR1 is LGHDT and CDR2 is YNNKEL in the germline V gene (reference sequence). The CDR3 is made up of 14 amino acids.

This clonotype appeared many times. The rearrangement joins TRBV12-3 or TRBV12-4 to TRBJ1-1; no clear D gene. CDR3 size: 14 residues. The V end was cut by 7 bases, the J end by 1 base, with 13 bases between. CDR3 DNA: TGTGCCAGCACTCATCGGGTTGGGAACACTGAAGCTTTCTTT. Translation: CASTHRVGNTEAFF.

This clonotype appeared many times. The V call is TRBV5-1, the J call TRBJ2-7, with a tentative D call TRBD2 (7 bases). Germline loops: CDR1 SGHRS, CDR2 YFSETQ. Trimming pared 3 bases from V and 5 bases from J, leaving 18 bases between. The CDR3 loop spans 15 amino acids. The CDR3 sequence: CASSSAKGGRNEQYF. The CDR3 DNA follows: TGCGCCAGCAGCTCGGCTAAGGGGGGGCGAAACGAGCAGTACTTC.

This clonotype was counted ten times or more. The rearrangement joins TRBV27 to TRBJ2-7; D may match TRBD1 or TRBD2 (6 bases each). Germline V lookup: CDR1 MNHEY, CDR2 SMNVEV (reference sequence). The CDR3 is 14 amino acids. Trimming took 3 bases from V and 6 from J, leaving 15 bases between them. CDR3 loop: CASSFTGAGGEQYF. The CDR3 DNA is TGTGCCAGCAGTTTTACGGGGGCGGGCGGCGAGCAGTACTTC.

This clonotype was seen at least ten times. The CDR3 DNA reads TGTGCCAGCACCCCCAGGCGGGGGAACACTGAAGCTTTCTTT. Its translation: CASTPRRGNTEAFF. The V call is TRBV28, the J call TRBJ1-1; D is unclear. V was trimmed by 7 bases and J by 1 base, leaving 13 bases between them. CDR1 is MDHEN and CDR2 is SYDVKM in the germline V gene. The length of the CDR3 is 14 residues.

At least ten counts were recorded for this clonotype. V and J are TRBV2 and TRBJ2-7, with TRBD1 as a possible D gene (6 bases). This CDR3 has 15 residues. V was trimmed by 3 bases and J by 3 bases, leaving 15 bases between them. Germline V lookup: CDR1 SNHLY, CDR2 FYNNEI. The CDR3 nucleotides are TGTGCCAGCAGTGACTCTTGGGGGACACACTACGAGCAGTACTTC. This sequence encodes CASSDSWGTHYEQYF.

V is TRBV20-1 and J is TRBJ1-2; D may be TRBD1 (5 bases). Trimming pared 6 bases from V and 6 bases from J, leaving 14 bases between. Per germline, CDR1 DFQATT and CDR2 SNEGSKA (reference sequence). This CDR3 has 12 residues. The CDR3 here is CSARGRADGYTF. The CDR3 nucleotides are TGCAGTGCCCGGGGCAGGGCGGATGGCTACACCTTC.

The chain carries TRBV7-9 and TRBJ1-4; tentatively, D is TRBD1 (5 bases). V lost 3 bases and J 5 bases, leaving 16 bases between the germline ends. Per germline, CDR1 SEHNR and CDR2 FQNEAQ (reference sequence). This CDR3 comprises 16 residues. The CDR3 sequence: CASSFSGPSGNEKLFF. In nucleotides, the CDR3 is TGTGCCAGCAGCTTCTCGGGGCCCTCGGGGAATGAAAAACTGTTTTTT.

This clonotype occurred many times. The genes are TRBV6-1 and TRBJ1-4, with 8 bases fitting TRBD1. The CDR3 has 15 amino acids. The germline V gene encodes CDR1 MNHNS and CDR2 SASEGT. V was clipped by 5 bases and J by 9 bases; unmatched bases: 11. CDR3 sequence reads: CASSNHDRGGQKLFF. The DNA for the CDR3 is TGTGCCAGCAGTAACCACGACAGGGGAGGGCAAAAACTGTTTTTT.

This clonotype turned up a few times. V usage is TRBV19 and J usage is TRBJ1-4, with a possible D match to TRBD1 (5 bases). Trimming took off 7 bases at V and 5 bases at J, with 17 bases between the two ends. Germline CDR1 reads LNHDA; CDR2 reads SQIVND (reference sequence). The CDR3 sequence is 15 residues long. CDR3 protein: CASTPGGTLNEKLFF. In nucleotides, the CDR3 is TGTGCCAGTACCCCTGGGGGGACCTTAAATGAAAAACTGTTTTTT.

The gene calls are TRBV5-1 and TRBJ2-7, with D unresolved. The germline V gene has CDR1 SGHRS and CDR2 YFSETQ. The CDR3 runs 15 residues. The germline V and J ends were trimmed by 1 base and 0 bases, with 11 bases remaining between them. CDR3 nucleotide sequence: TGCGCCAGCAGCTTGTCAGGTCATAGCTCCTACGAGCAGTACTTC. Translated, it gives CASSLSGHSSYEQYF.

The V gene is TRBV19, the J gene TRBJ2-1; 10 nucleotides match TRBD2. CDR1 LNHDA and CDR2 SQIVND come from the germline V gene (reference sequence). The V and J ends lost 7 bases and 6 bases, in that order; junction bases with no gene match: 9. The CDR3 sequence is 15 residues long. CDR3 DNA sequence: TGTGCCAGTACCGCAGCCCAGCGGGAGGGCAATGAGCAGTTCTTC. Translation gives CASTAAQREGNEQFF.

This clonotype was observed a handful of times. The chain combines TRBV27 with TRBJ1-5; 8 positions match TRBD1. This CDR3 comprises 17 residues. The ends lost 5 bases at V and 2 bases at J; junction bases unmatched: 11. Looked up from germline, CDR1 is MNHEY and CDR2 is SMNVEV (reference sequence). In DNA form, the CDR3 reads TGTGCCAGCAGTAGGAACCCCGGACAGGGTGGCAATCAGCCCCAGCATTTT. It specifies CASSRNPGQGGNQPQHF.

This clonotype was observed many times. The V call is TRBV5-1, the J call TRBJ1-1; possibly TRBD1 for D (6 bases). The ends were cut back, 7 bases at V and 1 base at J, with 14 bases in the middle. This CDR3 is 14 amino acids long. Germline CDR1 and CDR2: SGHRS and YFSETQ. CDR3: CASGGGSPNTEAFF. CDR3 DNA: TGCGCCAGCGGGGGGGGCAGCCCGAACACTGAAGCTTTCTTT. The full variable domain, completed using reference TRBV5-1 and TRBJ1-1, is KAGVTQTPRYLIKTRGQQVTLSCSPISGHRSVSWYQQTPGQGLQFLFEYFSETQRNKGNFPGRFSGRQFSNSRSEMNVSTLELGDSALYLCASGGGSPNTEAFFGQGTRLTVV.

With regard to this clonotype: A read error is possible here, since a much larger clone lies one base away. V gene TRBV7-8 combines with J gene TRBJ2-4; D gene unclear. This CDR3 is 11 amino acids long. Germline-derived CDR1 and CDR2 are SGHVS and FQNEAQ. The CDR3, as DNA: TGTGCCAGCAGCTTAGCAAACATTCGGTACTTC. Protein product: CASSLANIRYF.

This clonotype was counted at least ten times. CDR3 region: CASRGTNTGELFF. The CDR3 coding sequence is TGTGCCAGCAGGGGCACGAACACCGGGGAGCTGTTTTTT. The gene calls are TRBV2 and TRBJ2-2; the D is unclear. There are 13 residues in the CDR3. Germline CDR1 and CDR2: SNHLY and FYNNEI. V was shortened by 6 bases and J by 0 bases, with 5 bases between the two germline ends.